This is a list of T cell receptor beta chains from one sample in a study of T cell responses to AZD1222 COVID-19 vaccine. Assay used: immunoSEQ multiplex PCR; TCRdb lists only in-frame clones, some missing. Here the sample spans about 210,000 clones, 80% to 95% being singletons. Sample: peripheral blood, taken on day 0 of AZD1222 vaccination. These receptors all come from an adult in good health. CDR3s include the opening cysteine and the closing phenylalanine or tryptophan.

J gene,V gene,CDR3 protein
TRBJ1-2,TRBV19,CASSSGYGYTF
TRBJ2-4,TRBV6-2/TRBV6-3,CASSYDPGQGRLRNIQYF
TRBJ1-2,TRBV12-3/TRBV12-4,CASSVDRIGYTF
TRBJ2-7,TRBV5-6,CASSPTAGRPYEQYF
TRBJ1-5,TRBV2,CASNLRGAGSNQPQHF
TRBJ1-5,TRBV5-1,CASSISGGNQPQHF
TRBJ2-3,TRBV12-5,CASGLGDTQYF
TRBJ1-1,TRBV6-5,CASTPPGVQYTEAFF
TRBJ2-3,TRBV19,CASSSRLASDPDTQYF
TRBJ1-1,TRBV7-3,CASSLDREGEAFF
TRBJ1-3,TRBV29-1,CSGEQGAAGNTIYF
TRBJ1-5,TRBV3-1/TRBV3-2,CASSQLSNQPQHF
TRBJ2-2,TRBV7-2,CASSQRGPGTGELFF
TRBJ2-7,TRBV7-9,CASSFPGAYEQYF
TRBJ1-1,TRBV4-2,CASGQGGSNTEAFF
TRBJ2-2,TRBV4-3,CASSPRVTGELFF
TRBJ1-1,TRBV7-9,CASPSLIGTENTEAFF
TRBJ2-3,TRBV9,CASSVASGGGTDTQYF
TRBJ1-4,TRBV7-9,CASTGAWANEKLFF
TRBJ2-6,TRBV7-3,CASTTGAGSSGANVLTF
TRBJ1-4,TRBV2,CASIGLTGTFNEKLFF
TRBJ2-3,TRBV12-3/TRBV12-4,CASCGLPDTQYF
TRBJ2-5,TRBV7-9,CASSWDGGGQETQYF
TRBJ2-7,TRBV6-5,CASKSEAGRYDF
TRBJ1-2,TRBV24-1,CASSSGQGADASGYTF
TRBJ1-2,TRBV28,CASAVGGTYGYTF
TRBJ1-1,TRBV6-5,CASSPRRTEAFF
TRBJ1-4,TRBV20-1,CSARAYEKLFF
TRBJ2-7,TRBV19,CASSVRDRRYEQYF
TRBJ2-7,TRBV7-6,CASSLRAGQGREQYF
TRBJ2-3,TRBV3-1/TRBV3-2,CASSPSSSSTDTQYF
TRBJ2-6,TRBV5-5,CASSLGLIFSGANVLTF
TRBJ2-1,TRBV9,CASSSGGFSYNEQFF
TRBJ1-1,TRBV15,CATRGRLENTEAFF
TRBJ2-1,TRBV3-1/TRBV3-2,CASSLTGGVGEQFF
TRBJ2-3,TRBV3-1/TRBV3-2,CASSQEGGLADF
TRBJ1-5,TRBV4-1,CASSREQGINQPQHF
TRBJ2-7,TRBV12-5,CASGLVLAGRTYEQYF
TRBJ1-3,TRBV7-2,CASSSTSGVGNTIYF
TRBJ1-1,TRBV19,CASSSGTVNTEAFF
TRBJ1-4,TRBV5-6,CASSPRLGNEKLFF
TRBJ1-3,TRBV6-5,CASIEDGTGNTIYF
TRBJ1-2,TRBV2,CASTQGTYGYTF
TRBJ1-2,TRBV5-1,CASSLGYTGGNYGYTF
TRBJ2-7,TRBV2,CASSDGTGVHEQYF
TRBJ2-3,TRBV18,CASSPPGGGSTDTQYF
TRBJ1-4,TRBV7-2,CASSLIAGVQEKLFF
TRBJ1-2,TRBV6-1,CASTPGGSSYGYTF
TRBJ1-6,TRBV19,CASSARGETGYPLHF
TRBJ1-2,TRBV28,CASSWAGQGGRSYTF
TRBJ1-2,TRBV5-1,CASSISNYGYTF
TRBJ1-2,TRBV18,CASSPRTDYYYGYTF
TRBJ1-5,TRBV19,CASSTDYSNQPQHF
TRBJ1-2,TRBV5-4,CASSLTGGGGYTF